The 21 T cell receptor beta chains below come from one sample, sequenced in a study of blood T cell repertoires in COVID-19. Some clones are missing from TCRdb's copy, which holds only in-frame ones; the method was immunoSEQ multiplex PCR. The sample contains some 100,000 clones, approximately 90% of which appear only once. Sequencing was performed on peripheral blood. The receptors originated from a middle-aged man with acute or convalescent COVID-19.

The J gene is TRBJ2-2, the V gene TRBV5-1; 8 bases fit TRBD1. With 0 bases clipped from V and 14 bases from J, the junction kept 12 bases outside the gene matches. CDR3 length equals 15 residues. CDR1 and CDR2 from the germline V gene are SGHRS and YFSETQ. In nucleotides, the CDR3 is TGCGCCAGCAGCTTGGAGGGGACAGGACAGGAAAATCTGTTTTTT. Residues: CASSLEGTGQENLFF. Looking up the rest from reference TRBV5-1 and TRBJ2-2 gives the full variable domain: KAGVTQTPRYLIKTRGQQVTLSCSPISGHRSVSWYQQTPGQGLQFLFEYFSETQRNKGNFPGRFSGRQFSNSRSEMNVSTLELGDSALYLCASSLEGTGQENLFFGEGSRLTVL.

This sequence joins TRBV10-3 and TRBJ2-1; TRBD1 matches at 12 bases. V lost 2 bases and J lost 10; bases outside the gene matches: 6. The CDR3 length is 15 residues. CDR1 ENHRY and CDR2 SYGVKD come from the germline V gene. CDR3 DNA sequence: TGTGCCATCAGTGAGCCGGGACAGGGGGCTGGGGAGCAGTTCTTC. Protein product: CAISEPGQGAGEQFF.

This sequence joins TRBV3-1 (or the pseudogene TRBV3-2) and TRBJ2-5; 9 bases line up with TRBD2. CDR3 size: 22 residues. The V gene's germline CDR1 is LGHDT and CDR2 YNNKEL (reference sequence). The junction had 21 bases not matched to a gene; V was cut back by 1 base and J by 0 bases. CDR3 DNA: TGTGCCAGCAGCCAAGGCGTCCCGGGACTAGCTCGGGGACCCTTAAACCAAGAGACCCAGTACTTC. Translating it yields CASSQGVPGLARGPLNQETQYF.

This clone was recorded once. V usage is TRBV9 and J usage is TRBJ2-1; 12 bases fit TRBD2. Germline values: CDR1 SGDLS, CDR2 YYNGEE. The CDR3 consists of 17 residues. V was pared by 0 bases and J by 8 bases, with 9 bases of the junction left unmatched. The CDR3 here is CASSVDPLAGGLYEQFF. The CDR3 coding sequence is TGTGCCAGCAGCGTAGACCCTCTAGCGGGGGGGCTCTATGAGCAGTTCTTC.

In its sample, this clone was seen once. The chain joins TRBV4-1 to TRBJ2-2; no clear D gene. The CDR3 runs 14 residues. The ends were cut back, 0 bases at V and 6 bases at J, with 8 bases in the middle. Germline CDR1 MGHRA, CDR2 YSYEKL. Here the CDR3 reads CASSQDSRPGELFF. The CDR3 DNA sequence: TGCGCCAGCAGCCAAGATTCTAGACCCGGGGAGCTGTTTTTT.

This chain joins TRBV9 and TRBJ1-5, with 8 bases lining up with TRBD1. V shed 3 bases and J 4 bases; nucleotides not matched to a gene: 3. The CDR3 extends over 14 amino acids. CDR1 and CDR2 from the germline V gene are SGDLS and YYNGEE. The CDR3 nucleotides are TGTGCCAGCAGCGAGGGACAGGCAAATCAGCCCCAGCATTTT. The encoded protein is CASSEGQANQPQHF.

The chain joins TRBV7-3 to TRBJ2-2, with unresolved D. This CDR3 contains 16 residues. V lost 1 base and J lost 6, with 15 bases in between. Germline-derived CDR1 and CDR2 are SGHTA and FQGTGA. The CDR3 coding sequence is TGTGCCAGCAGCTTAATGGTCACGTTAGCTGCCGGGGAGCTGTTTTTT. Protein product: CASSLMVTLAAGELFF.

The CDR3 bases are TGTGCCAGCAGCTTAGCGGTAGTGGCTGAAGCTTTCTTT. Its translation: CASSLAVVAEAFF. V is TRBV7-9 and J is TRBJ1-1; D is uncertain. V gave up 0 bases and J gave up 6 bases, with 8 bases separating them. Germline CDR1 is SEHNR and CDR2 is FQNEAQ (reference sequence). This CDR3 is 13 amino acids long.

This sequence joins TRBV27 and TRBJ2-7, with TRBD2 as a possible D gene (5 bases). The V and J ends lost 2 bases and 4 bases respectively, with 6 bases between them. The CDR3 totals 12 residues. CDR1 and CDR2 from the germline V gene are MNHEY and SMNVEV (reference sequence). CDR3 residues: CASSLTGYEQYF. The CDR3 nucleotides read TGTGCCAGCAGTTTAACGGGATACGAGCAGTACTTC.

The V and J genes are TRBV7-8 and TRBJ1-3; D is ambiguous. From germline, CDR1 is SGHVS and CDR2 FQNEAQ. The V and J ends lost 1 base and 3 bases respectively, with 4 bases between them. The CDR3 is 13 residues long. This CDR3 reads CASSLDFGNTIYF. The CDR3 DNA follows: TGTGCCAGCAGCTTAGACTTTGGAAACACCATATATTTT.

The chain couples TRBV12-3 or TRBV12-4 to TRBJ2-7; D unresolved. CDR3 size: 13 residues. The ends were cut back, 8 bases at V and 0 bases at J, with 11 bases in the middle. CDR3 loop: CASARLPSYEQYF. The CDR3 DNA follows: TGTGCCAGCGCTAGACTGCCCTCCTACGAGCAGTACTTC.

The V and J genes are TRBV5-1 and TRBJ2-1; maybe TRBD1 (5 bases). V was pared by 0 bases and J by 7 bases, with 8 bases between. Germline loops: CDR1 SGHRS, CDR2 YFSETQ. The CDR3 runs to 13 residues. The CDR3: CASSLARVNEQFF. The CDR3 DNA follows: TGCGCCAGCAGCTTGGCCAGGGTTAATGAGCAGTTCTTC. The complete variable domain, with remaining parts taken from reference TRBV5-1 and TRBJ2-1, reads KAGVTQTPRYLIKTRGQQVTLSCSPISGHRSVSWYQQTPGQGLQFLFEYFSETQRNKGNFPGRFSGRQFSNSRSEMNVSTLELGDSALYLCASSLARVNEQFFGPGTRLTVL.

This clone was detected only once. The genes are TRBV4-1 and TRBJ2-3; D gene ambiguous. Trimming left V 1 base short and J 3 bases short, with 11 bases between. Germline CDR1 is MGHRA and CDR2 is YSYEKL. The CDR3 has 15 amino acids. DNA of the CDR3: TGCGCCAGCAGCCAAGTACCTAGTTCTACAGATACGCAGTATTTT. It yields the protein CASSQVPSSTDTQYF.

DNA of the CDR3: TGTGCCAGCAGTTTACGGGAGGAAGCCTATAATTCACCCCTCCACTTT. Translated, it gives CASSLREEAYNSPLHF. V is TRBV28 and J is TRBJ1-6; D gene unclear. Germline CDR1 and CDR2: MDHEN and SYDVKM. This CDR3 region has 16 residues. Trimming removed 2 bases from V and 2 bases from J, with 10 bases in between.

This sequence joins TRBV6-5 and TRBJ1-5; TRBD1 matches 9 bases. V trimming: 7 bases; J trimming: 1 base; junction bases outside the gene matches: 5. The CDR3 totals 15 residues. Germline loops: CDR1 MNHEY, CDR2 SVGAGI. This chain's CDR3 is CASKQGAVSNQPQHF. CDR3 in DNA: TGTGCCAGCAAACAGGGGGCTGTGAGCAATCAGCCCCAGCATTTT.

The chain recombines TRBV4-1 with TRBJ2-3; 11 nucleotides line up with TRBD2. The V gene end was trimmed by 4 bases and the J gene end by 6 bases; junction bases not matched to a gene: 18. CDR3 length equals 19 residues. Germline CDR1 is MGHRA and CDR2 is YSYEKL. CDR3: CASSPPSLAGGPGVDTQYF. DNA of the CDR3: TGCGCCAGCAGCCCCCCGTCCTTAGCGGGGGGGCCAGGGGTGGATACGCAGTATTTT.

The rearrangement links TRBV6-2 or TRBV6-3 to TRBJ1-5, with 11 bases fitting TRBD1. The length of the CDR3 is 18 residues. Losses at the gene ends were 4 bases for V and 3 bases for J; bases not matched to a gene: 11. Germline V CDR1 and CDR2: MNHEY, SVGEGT. DNA of the CDR3: TGTGCCAGCAGTTCCGGGACAGGGGGATTTTTGGACAATCAGCCCCAGCATTTT. It translates to CASSSGTGGFLDNQPQHF.

In this sample, this clone turned up once. The chain joins TRBV18 to TRBJ2-2; weak D call: TRBD1 (6 bases). In germline, CDR1 is KGHSH, CDR2 LQKENI. V was pared by 3 bases and J by 5 bases, with 13 bases between. This CDR3 comprises 15 residues. The CDR3 region is CASSPPTTGTGELFF. In nucleotides, the CDR3 is TGTGCCAGCTCACCGCCCACGACAGGAACCGGGGAGCTGTTTTTT.

The chain carries TRBV5-4 and TRBJ2-3; D gene unclear. CDR3 length: 11 amino acids. Per the germline V gene, CDR1 is SGHNT and CDR2 is YYREEE (reference sequence). The V gene lost 5 bases and the J gene lost 2 bases, with 3 bases spanning the gap. The CDR3, as DNA: TGTGCCAGCAGTATCACAGATACGCAGTATTTT. It yields the protein CASSITDTQYF.

V is TRBV6-5 and J is TRBJ1-5; TRBD1 agrees at 9 bases. CDR3 length: 13 residues. J was trimmed by 8 bases and V by 6 bases; bases with no gene match: 5. The V gene's germline CDR1 is MNHEY and CDR2 SVGAGI. CDR3 loop: CASRGQGLKPQHF. For the CDR3, the DNA is TGTGCCAGCAGGGGACAGGGTCTGAAGCCCCAGCATTTT.

The chain has TRBV2 and TRBJ2-7; 10 nucleotides align to TRBD1. Germline CDR1 is SNHLY and CDR2 is FYNNEI. Germline trimming cut 7 bases from V and 5 bases from J; bases unmatched to any gene: 14. The CDR3 contains 16 residues. In nucleotides, the CDR3 is TGTGCCAGCACTCCAAACCCCCGGGACAGGGGCAACGAGCAGTACTTC. Protein product: CASTPNPRDRGNEQYF.